Below are 5 T cell receptor beta chains sequenced from a single sample in a study of early T cells in non-severe SARS-CoV-2 infection. Via MiXCR, TCRdb re-called the 5' RACE reads, giving one row per CDR3 protein. The data contain 60,000 to 90,000 distinct CDR3 sequences, 15% to 20% of them singletons. Sequencing was performed on whole blood. These receptors all stem from an adult who was a healthcare worker with PCR-confirmed SARS-CoV-2 infection or an uninfected control (not recorded which).

This clonotype was seen a few times. The J gene is TRBJ1-5, the V gene TRBV6-7; 7 nucleotides match TRBD1. TRBV6-7 counts as an open reading frame of uncertain function. The trim removed 3 bases at V and 2 bases at J, leaving 10 bases unmatched. The CDR3 spans 17 residues. The CDR3 nucleotides read TGTGCCAGCAGTTATCCTCTCGACAGGGACGGCAATCAGCCCCAGCATTTT. Translating it yields CASSYPLDRDGNQPQHF.

This clonotype was counted only a few times. The genes are TRBV15 and TRBJ2-2; 9 nucleotides match TRBD1. The CDR3 runs to 15 residues. CDR1 is LNHNV, CDR2 YYDKDF, per germline (reference sequence). V lost 1 base to trimming and J lost 5 bases; unmatched junction nucleotides: 2. The CDR3 DNA sequence: TGTGCCACCAGCAGAGGACAGGGGGGAACCGGGGAGCTGTTTTTT. Protein sequence: CATSRGQGGTGELFF.

The chain couples TRBV28 to TRBJ1-1; D is perhaps TRBD1 (6 bases). Germline V lookup: CDR1 MDHEN, CDR2 SYDVKM. Trimming removed 1 base at V and 1 base at J, with 13 bases between. The CDR3 loop spans 16 amino acids. The CDR3 sequence: CASSLFRGARNTEAFF. CDR3 coding DNA: TGTGCCAGCAGTTTATTCAGGGGCGCAAGGAACACTGAAGCTTTCTTT. Supplemented by reference TRBV28 and TRBJ1-1, the full variable domain reads DVKVTQSSRYLVKRTGEKVFLECVQDMDHENMFWYRQDPGLGLRLIYFSYDVKMKEKGDIPEGYSVSREKKERFSLILESASTNQTSMYLCASSLFRGARNTEAFFGQGTRLTVV.

This clonotype was recorded at least ten times. V is TRBV10-3 and J is TRBJ2-5, with TRBD2 as a possible D gene (6 bases). V lost 10 bases and J 5 bases, leaving 17 bases between the germline ends. This CDR3 comprises 13 residues. CDR1 and CDR2 (germline): ENHRY, SYGVKD. The CDR3 loop reads CATLPGGSETQYF. CDR3 DNA: TGTGCCACCCTTCCCGGGGGAAGTGAGACCCAGTACTTC.

This clonotype was observed a few times. The genes are TRBV7-6 and TRBJ2-5; tentatively, D is TRBD2 (5 bases). V was trimmed by 0 bases and J by 2 bases, leaving 16 bases between them. Looked up from germline, CDR1 is SGHVS and CDR2 is FNYEAQ. The length of the CDR3 is 17 residues. The CDR3, as DNA: TGTGCCAGCAGCTTAGCGGTGAGGGCGAGTGGACAAGAGACCCAGTACTTC. This encodes CASSLAVRASGQETQYF.